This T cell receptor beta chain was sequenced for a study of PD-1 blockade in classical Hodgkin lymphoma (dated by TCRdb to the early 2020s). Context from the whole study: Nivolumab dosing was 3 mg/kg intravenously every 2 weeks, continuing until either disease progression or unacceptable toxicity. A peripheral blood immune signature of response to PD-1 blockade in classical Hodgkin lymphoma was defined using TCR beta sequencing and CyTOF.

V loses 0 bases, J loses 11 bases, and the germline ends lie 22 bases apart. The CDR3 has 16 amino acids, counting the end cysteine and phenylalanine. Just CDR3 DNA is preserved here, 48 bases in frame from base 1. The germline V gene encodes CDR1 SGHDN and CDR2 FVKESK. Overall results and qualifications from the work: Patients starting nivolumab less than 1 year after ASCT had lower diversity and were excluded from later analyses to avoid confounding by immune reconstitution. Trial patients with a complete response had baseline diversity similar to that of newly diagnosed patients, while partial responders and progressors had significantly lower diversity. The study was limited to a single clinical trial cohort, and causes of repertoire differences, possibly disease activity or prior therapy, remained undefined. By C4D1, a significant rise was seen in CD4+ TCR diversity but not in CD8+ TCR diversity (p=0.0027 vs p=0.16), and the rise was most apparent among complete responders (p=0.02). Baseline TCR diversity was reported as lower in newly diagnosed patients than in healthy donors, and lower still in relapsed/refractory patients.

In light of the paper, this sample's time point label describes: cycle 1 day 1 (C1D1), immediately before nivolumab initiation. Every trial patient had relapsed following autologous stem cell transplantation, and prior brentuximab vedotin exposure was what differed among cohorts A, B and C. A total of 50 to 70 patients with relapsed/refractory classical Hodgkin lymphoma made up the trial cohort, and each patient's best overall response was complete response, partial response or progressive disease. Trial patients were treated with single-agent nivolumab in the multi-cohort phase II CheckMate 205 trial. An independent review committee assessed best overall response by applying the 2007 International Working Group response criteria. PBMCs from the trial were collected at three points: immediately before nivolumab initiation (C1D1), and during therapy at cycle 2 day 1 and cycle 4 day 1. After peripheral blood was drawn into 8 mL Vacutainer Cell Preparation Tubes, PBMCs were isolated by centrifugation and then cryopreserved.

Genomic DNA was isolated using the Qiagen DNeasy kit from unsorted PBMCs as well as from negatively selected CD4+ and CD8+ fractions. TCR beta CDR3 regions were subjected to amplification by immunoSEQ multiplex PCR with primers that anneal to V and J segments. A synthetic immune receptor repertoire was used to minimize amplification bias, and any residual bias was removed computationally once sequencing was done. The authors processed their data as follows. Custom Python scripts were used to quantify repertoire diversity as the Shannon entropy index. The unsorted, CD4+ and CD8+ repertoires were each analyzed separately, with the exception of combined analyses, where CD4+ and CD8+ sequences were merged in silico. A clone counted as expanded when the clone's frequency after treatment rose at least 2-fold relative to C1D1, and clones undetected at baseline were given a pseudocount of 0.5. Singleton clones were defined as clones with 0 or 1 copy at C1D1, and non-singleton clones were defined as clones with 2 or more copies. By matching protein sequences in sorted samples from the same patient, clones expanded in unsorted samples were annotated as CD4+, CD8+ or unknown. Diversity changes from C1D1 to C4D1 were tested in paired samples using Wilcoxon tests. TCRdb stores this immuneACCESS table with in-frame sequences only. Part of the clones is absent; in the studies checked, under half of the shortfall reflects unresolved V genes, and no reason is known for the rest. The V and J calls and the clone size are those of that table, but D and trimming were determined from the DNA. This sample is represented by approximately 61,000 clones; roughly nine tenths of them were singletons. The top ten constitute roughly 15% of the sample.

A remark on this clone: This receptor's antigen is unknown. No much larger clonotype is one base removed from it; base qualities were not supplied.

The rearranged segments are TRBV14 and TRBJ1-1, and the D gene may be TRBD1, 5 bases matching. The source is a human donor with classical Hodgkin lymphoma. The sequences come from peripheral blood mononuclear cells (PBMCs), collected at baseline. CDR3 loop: CASSQDRSGTGRDAFF. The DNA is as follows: TGTGCCAGCAGCCAAGATCGTTCGGGGACGGGAAGGGACGCTTTCTTT.